These T cell receptor beta chains were read from a single sample in a study of control samples from healthy donors and cancer patients. Libraries were prepared by immunoSEQ multiplex PCR; TCRdb keeps only in-frame clonotypes and omits some of them. This sample has 150,000 or so clones, with 93% found just once. Specimen: blood. The receptors originated from a woman in her fifties or sixties in good health. Both conserved end residues are part of each CDR3. A D gene is named only where the DNA matches it firmly. The size field is filled for only some rows; it gives once, few, many or a size class.

abundance	v_gene	j_gene	d_gene	CDR3nt	CDR3aa
.	TRBV2	TRBJ2-6	.	TGTGCCAGCAGTGAGACAGGTGCCTCTGGGGCCAACGTCCTGACTTTC	CASSETGASGANVLTF
once	TRBV6-5	TRBJ2-7	.	TGTGCCAGCAGGTGGCAGGGAGCTGGGGAGCAGTACTTC	CASRWQGAGEQYF
.	TRBV7-9	TRBJ1-1	.	TGTGCCAGCAGCTTGTCAGGGTTTGGCACTGAAGCTTTCTTT	CASSLSGFGTEAFF
.	TRBV7-8	TRBJ2-6	.	TGTGCCAGCAGCTTTTTTTTTATGGGCTCCGGGGCCAACGTCCTGACTTTC	CASSFFFMGSGANVLTF
.	TRBV3-1/TRBV3-2	TRBJ1-4	TRBD1	TGTGCCAGCAGCCAAGTCACCGGGACAGCCAAAAAACTGTTTTTT	CASSQVTGTAKKLFF
.	TRBV9	TRBJ1-1	.	TGTGCCAGCAGCCGAGAAGCAGCATACCTGAACACTGAAGCTTTCTTT	CASSREAAYLNTEAFF
once	TRBV12-5	TRBJ2-5	.	TGTGCTAGTGGTTTCGAGGACAGCCAAGAGACCCAGTACTTC	CASGFEDSQETQYF
.	TRBV6-5	TRBJ2-6	TRBD1	TGTGCCAGCTCTAGGACAGGGAGCGGGGCCAACGTCCTGACTTTC	CASSRTGSGANVLTF
.	TRBV7-2	TRBJ2-7	.	TGTGCCAGCAGCTCCCCGGGCTACGAGCAGTACTTC	CASSSPGYEQYF
.	TRBV2	TRBJ1-6	.	TGTGCCAGCAGTGAGAGGGCAGGTCTTTCACCCCTCCACTTT	CASSERAGLSPLHF
.	TRBV20-1	TRBJ2-2	.	TGCAGTGCTAGTCTCCACACCGGGGAGCTGTTTTTT	CSASLHTGELFF
.	TRBV6-5	TRBJ1-4	TRBD1	TGTGCCAGCAGTTACACCCAGGGGGCGTCTAATGAAAAACTGTTTTTT	CASSYTQGASNEKLFF
.	TRBV6-5	TRBJ2-7	TRBD2	TGTGCCAGCAGACTCGGGGGGACGGCCTACGAGCAGTACTTC	CASRLGGTAYEQYF
.	TRBV12-1	TRBJ1-4	.	TGTGCCAGCAGCGCCGGGACAGGGGCCTCATGTTGTGAAAAACTGTTTTTT	CASSAGTGASCCEKLFF
.	TRBV19	TRBJ1-4	TRBD1	TGTGCCAGTAGTATATCCGGGACAGCAAATGAAAAACTGTTTTTT	CASSISGTANEKLFF
.	TRBV20-1	TRBJ2-3	.	TGCAGTGCTAGTAGGCGGGGGCACACAGATACGCAGTATTTT	CSASRRGHTDTQYF
once	TRBV6-5	TRBJ2-1	.	TGTGCCAGCAGTTACTCGACGGGATACTCCTACAATGAGCAGTTCTTC	CASSYSTGYSYNEQFF
.	TRBV7-9	TRBJ1-2	.	TGTGCCAGCAGCTTCACCCAGGGGAACTATGGCTACACCTTC	CASSFTQGNYGYTF
.	TRBV5-1	TRBJ1-5	.	TGCGCCAGCAGCTTGCTCCCAGGGGTTAGCAATCAGCCCCAGCATTTT	CASSLLPGVSNQPQHF
.	TRBV6-2/TRBV6-3	TRBJ2-7	.	TGTGCCAGCAGTTACAGGTACCAGTCCTACGAGCAGTACTTC	CASSYRYQSYEQYF
few	TRBV5-5	TRBJ1-5	TRBD1	TGTGCCAGCAGCGGGACAGGGAACGGTCAGCCCCAGCATTTT	CASSGTGNGQPQHF
.	TRBV7-2	TRBJ1-2	TRBD1	TGTGCCAGCAGATTAACAGGGGGCAGCTATGGCTACACCTTC	CASRLTGGSYGYTF
.	TRBV27	TRBJ1-5	.	TGTGCCAGCAGTTGGGCAGGGGGCAATCAGCCCCAGCATTTT	CASSWAGGNQPQHF
once	TRBV6-2/TRBV6-3	TRBJ1-5	TRBD1	TGTGCCAGCAGTAAGTCCGACAGGGGGCAATATCAGCCCCAGCATTTT	CASSKSDRGQYQPQHF
.	TRBV19	TRBJ1-6	TRBD1	TGTGCCAGTAGTAAAAAAGGACAGGGGGATAATTCACCCCTCCACTTT	CASSKKGQGDNSPLHF
.	TRBV5-4	TRBJ1-3	TRBD1	TGTGCCAGCAGCTTACAGGGGGCTCTTGGAAACACCATATATTTT	CASSLQGALGNTIYF
.	TRBV5-6	TRBJ2-2	.	TGTGCCAGCAGCCTCCGACAGACGAACACCGGGGAGCTGTTTTTT	CASSLRQTNTGELFF
.	TRBV11-3	TRBJ2-1	.	TGTGCCAGCAGCTTAGATCGCAGGGCTTACAATGAGCAGTTCTTC	CASSLDRRAYNEQFF
.	TRBV19	TRBJ1-3	.	TGTGCCAGTAGCGAAGGAACAGGGTCATCTGGAAACACCATATATTTT	CASSEGTGSSGNTIYF
.	TRBV9	TRBJ1-1	.	TGTGCCAGCACCTTAATACCCGGCACTGAAGCTTTCTTT	CASTLIPGTEAFF
.	TRBV2	TRBJ1-1	TRBD1	TGTGCCAGCAGCGACCAGGACAGGGGGCTAACTGAAGCTTTCTTT	CASSDQDRGLTEAFF
.	TRBV5-1	TRBJ2-2	.	TGCGCCAGCAGCTCGGGGGCCGGGTGGACCGGGGAGCTGTTTTTT	CASSSGAGWTGELFF
.	TRBV5-4	TRBJ2-3	.	TGTGCCAGCAGCTTAAGGGGAAGCACAGATACGCAGTATTTT	CASSLRGSTDTQYF
.	TRBV9	TRBJ1-2	TRBD1	TGTGCCAGCAGCTCCCAGGGGGGGGTTCGTGGCTACACCTTC	CASSSQGGVRGYTF
.	TRBV9	TRBJ1-2	TRBD1	TGTGCCAGCAGCGTGGGACCGAGACAGGGGAAAGGCTACACCTTC	CASSVGPRQGKGYTF
.	TRBV5-1	TRBJ2-1	.	TGCGCCAGCAGCTTGGCACTATCCTACAATGAGCAGTTCTTC	CASSLALSYNEQFF
.	TRBV5-4	TRBJ2-5	.	TGTGCCAGCAGCTCCAGGGGCGCCCAGTACTTC	CASSSRGAQYF
.	TRBV7-9	TRBJ2-6	.	TGTGCCAGCAGCTTAATGGGCGCCAACGTCCTGACTTTC	CASSLMGANVLTF
.	TRBV5-6	TRBJ2-5	.	TGTGCCAGCAGCCGATGGGACACCCGGAGGCGGGAGACCCAGTACTTC	CASSRWDTRRRETQYF
.	TRBV29-1	TRBJ2-1	TRBD1	TGCAGCGTTGAAGCTCAGGGGGCCTCTCCCTACAATGAGCAGTTCTTC	CSVEAQGASPYNEQFF
.	TRBV18	TRBJ2-3	.	TGTGCCAGCTCACCAGCGCAGGGGGGGTCAGATACGCAGTATTTT	CASSPAQGGSDTQYF
.	TRBV10-3	TRBJ1-3	TRBD1	TGTGCCATCAGCTGGGGACAGGGGGCGTCTGGAAACACCATATATTTT	CAISWGQGASGNTIYF
.	TRBV2	TRBJ1-4	TRBD1	TGTGCCAGCAGTGAACAGGGGGAGGTGGGAGAAAAACTGTTTTTT	CASSEQGEVGEKLFF
.	TRBV6-5	TRBJ1-2	.	TGTGCCAGCTGCTCAAGAAGGGCAGATGGCTACACCTTC	CASCSRRADGYTF
.	TRBV7-2	TRBJ1-1	TRBD1	TGTGTAGATGGACAGGGCGGCACTGAAGCTTTCTTT	CVDGQGGTEAFF